The 4 T cell receptor beta chains in this list originate from one sample, sequenced in a study of neurological immune-mediated disorders (dated by TCRdb to the late 2010s). The library was made by 5' RACE. Instrument on record: Illumina HiSeq 2500. In TCRdb, the public reads were trimmed at Q25 with fastp and aligned with MiXCR, with productive beta chains retained. Duplicate CDR3 protein sequences are folded into a single record with the most common DNA and genes. The sample table lists under 90,000 distinct CDR3 sequences, about 9.4% of them with a count of one. More than 1.5% of the sample lies in the top ten. Sample: PBMCs. The receptor set was obtained from a man aged 40-55 years in good health.

Many counts were recorded for this clonotype. This chain uses TRBV20-1 with TRBJ1-1, with a tentative D call TRBD1 (5 bases). V was trimmed by 5 bases and J by 3 bases, leaving 13 bases between them. CDR3 length: 13 amino acids. CDR1 DFQATT and CDR2 SNEGSKA come from the germline V gene (reference sequence). In nucleotides, the CDR3 is TGCAGTGCTTGGGGCCGCGGGGACACTGAAGCTTTCTTT. Amino acid sequence: CSAWGRGDTEAFF.

There are many counts of this clonotype. The rearrangement joins TRBV29-1 to TRBJ2-1; D call uncertain. CDR1 and CDR2 from the germline V gene are SQVTM and ANQGSEA. V lost 4 bases and J lost 0, with 7 bases in between. The CDR3 covers 13 residues. CDR3 in amino acids: CSVGPSSYNEQFF. For the CDR3, the DNA is TGCAGCGTTGGACCCAGCTCCTACAATGAGCAGTTCTTC.

There are many counts of this clonotype. V usage is TRBV19 and J usage is TRBJ2-2; D is ambiguous. V was pared by 2 bases and J by 6 bases, with 10 bases between. Germline CDR1 is LNHDA and CDR2 is SQIVND (reference sequence). The CDR3 is made up of 14 amino acids. This CDR3 is CASSILGVPGELFF. DNA of the CDR3: TGTGCCAGTAGTATACTTGGAGTTCCCGGGGAGCTGTTTTTT.

This clonotype was picked up many times. The CDR3 spells CSVKGEGPYNEQFF. The CDR3, as DNA: TGCAGCGTTAAAGGGGAGGGGCCCTACAATGAGCAGTTCTTC. V is TRBV29-1 and J is TRBJ2-1; TRBD2 agrees at 7 bases. V gave up 5 bases and J gave up 2 bases; unmatched junction bases: 6. The germline V gene has CDR1 SQVTM and CDR2 ANQGSEA. The CDR3 covers 14 residues.